This entry lists 10 T cell receptor beta chains sequenced from one sample in a study of T cell changes during pregnancy in multiple sclerosis. Some clones are missing from TCRdb's copy, which holds only in-frame ones; the method was immunoSEQ multiplex PCR. The table includes around 60,000 clones, about nine tenths detected once. Sequencing was performed on peripheral blood, taken in the second trimester of pregnancy. These receptors came from a female donor in good health, enrolled as a control in a pregnancy study.

The chain links TRBV5-1 to TRBJ2-1; D remains unclear. Per germline, CDR1 SGHRS and CDR2 YFSETQ. V was cut by 0 bases and J by 1 base, with 8 bases left in between. CDR3 length: 15 amino acids. In DNA form, the CDR3 reads TGCGCCAGCAGCTTGGCCGGGTGGTCCTACAATGAGCAGTTCTTC. Translating it yields CASSLAGWSYNEQFF.

The chain couples TRBV6-5 to TRBJ2-5; 9 bases line up with TRBD2. Losses at the gene ends were 2 bases for V and 3 bases for J; bases not matched to a gene: 1. The CDR3 runs to 14 residues. Per the germline V gene, CDR1 is MNHEY and CDR2 is SVGAGI. The CDR3 sequence: CASSYASGEETQYF. The CDR3 DNA is TGTGCCAGCAGTTACGCTAGCGGGGAAGAGACCCAGTACTTC.

This rearrangement joins TRBV5-4 to TRBJ1-1; possible D gene TRBD1, 6 bases. The CDR3 is 13 amino acids. CDR1 SGHNT and CDR2 YYREEE come from the germline V gene (reference sequence). V dropped 1 base and J dropped 4 bases, with 8 bases sitting between them. CDR3 coding DNA: TGTGCCAGCAGCTTGCGAGGGGGCACTGAAGCTTTCTTT. It encodes CASSLRGGTEAFF.

The chain uses TRBV10-2 and TRBJ2-2; 9 nucleotides align to TRBD1. CDR1 is WSHSY and CDR2 is SAAADI in the germline V gene. There are 16 residues in the CDR3. V was clipped by 8 bases and J by 0 bases; unmatched bases: 7. The CDR3 reads CASCPQGATNTGELFF. In nucleotides, the CDR3 is TGCGCCAGCTGCCCACAGGGGGCGACGAACACCGGGGAGCTGTTTTTT.

The chain links TRBV5-1 to TRBJ2-5, with D hard to call. Trimming stripped 0 bases from V and 1 base from J, with 4 bases between. The CDR3 covers 13 residues. The germline gives CDR1 SGHRS, CDR2 YFSETQ. The DNA for the CDR3 is TGCGCCAGCAGCTTGGGCAGCCAAGAGACCCAGTACTTC. Protein product: CASSLGSQETQYF.

This clone appeared a few times. The V call is TRBV2, the J call TRBJ2-7, with 7 positions matching TRBD1. Germline CDR1 reads SNHLY; CDR2 reads FYNNEI. This CDR3 contains 15 residues. The J segment lost 6 bases and the V segment lost 7 bases, leaving 15 bases of the junction unmatched. CDR3 DNA: TGTGCCAGCACTAAGGAGCCAGCCGGGACAGCCGAGCAGTACTTC. As protein: CASTKEPAGTAEQYF. The full variable domain, completed using reference TRBV2 and TRBJ2-7, is EPEVTQTPSHQVTQMGQEVILRCVPISNHLYFYWYRQILGQKVEFLVSFYNNEISEKSEIFDDQFSVERPDGSNFTLKIRSTKLEDSAMYFCASTKEPAGTAEQYFGPGTRLTVT.

The genes are TRBV5-1 and TRBJ2-7; TRBD1 is a possible D gene (5 bases). The CDR3 runs to 12 residues. Germline V gene sequence: CDR1 SGHRS, CDR2 YFSETQ. Trimming removed 6 bases from V and 5 bases from J, with 12 bases in between. CDR3 sequence reads: CASTFLGDEQYF. CDR3 sequence (DNA): TGCGCCAGCACCTTTCTAGGGGACGAGCAGTACTTC.

The V gene is TRBV7-9, the J gene TRBJ1-2; maybe TRBD1 (5 bases). V was pared by 2 bases and J by 6 bases, with 7 bases between. CDR1 and CDR2 from the germline V gene are SEHNR and FQNEAQ (reference sequence). CDR3 length equals 12 residues. The CDR3 sequence is CASSLTGDGYTF. DNA of the CDR3: TGTGCCAGCAGCTTAACAGGAGATGGCTACACCTTC.

The rearrangement joins TRBV18 to TRBJ2-3; D gene unclear. V was trimmed by 3 bases and J by 6 bases, leaving 13 bases between them. The CDR3 has 14 amino acids. CDR1 is KGHSH and CDR2 is LQKENI in the germline V gene. The CDR3 DNA is TGTGCCAGCTCACCCCCCGGAGTTCGGGATACGCAGTATTTT. Protein: CASSPPGVRDTQYF.

V and J are TRBV7-2 and TRBJ2-1; the D gene is possibly TRBD1 (5 bases). CDR1 and CDR2 from the germline V gene are SGHTA and FQGNSA. The CDR3 totals 14 residues. The V end was cut by 5 bases, the J end by 5 bases, with 13 bases between. The CDR3 spells CASSASSGNNEQFF. The CDR3 nucleotides are TGTGCCAGCAGCGCGAGCTCAGGGAACAATGAGCAGTTCTTC.